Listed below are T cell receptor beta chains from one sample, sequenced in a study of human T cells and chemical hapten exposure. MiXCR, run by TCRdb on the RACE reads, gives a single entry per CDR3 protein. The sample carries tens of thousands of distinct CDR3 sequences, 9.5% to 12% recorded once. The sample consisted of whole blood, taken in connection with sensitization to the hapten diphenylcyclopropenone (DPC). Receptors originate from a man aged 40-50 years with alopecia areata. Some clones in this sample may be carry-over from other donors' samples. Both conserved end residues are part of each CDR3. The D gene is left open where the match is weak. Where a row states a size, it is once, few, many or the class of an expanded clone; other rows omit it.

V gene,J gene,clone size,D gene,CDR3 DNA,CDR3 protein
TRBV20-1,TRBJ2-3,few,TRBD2,TGCAGTGCTAGAGAATCGGGTAGCGGGAGACGCACAGATACGCAGTATTTT,CSARESGSGRRTDTQYF
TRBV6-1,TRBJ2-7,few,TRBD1,TGTGCCAGCAGCCACCGGGACAGGAGATTCTACGAGCAGTACTTC,CASSHRDRRFYEQYF
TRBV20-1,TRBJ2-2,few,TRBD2,TGCAGTGCTAGGGTCCCAGCGGGAGCGAGCACCGGGGAGCTGTTTTTT,CSARVPAGASTGELFF
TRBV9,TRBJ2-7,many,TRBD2,TGTGCCAGCAGCTTAGGACTAGCGGGATACGAGCAGTACTTC,CASSLGLAGYEQYF
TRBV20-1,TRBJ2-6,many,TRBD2,TGCAGTGCTAGAAGCGGGGGTCGGGGGGCCAACGTCCTGACTTTC,CSARSGGRGANVLTF
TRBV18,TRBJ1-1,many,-,TGTGCCAGCTCACACGGATTCGACACTGAAGCTTTCTTT,CASSHGFDTEAFF
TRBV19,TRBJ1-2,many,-,TGTGCCAGTAGTACACAGGCCTATGGCTACACCTTC,CASSTQAYGYTF
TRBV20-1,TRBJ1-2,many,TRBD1,TGCAGTCAAAAGCCGACAGGGTCGAACTATGGCTACACCTTC,CSQKPTGSNYGYTF
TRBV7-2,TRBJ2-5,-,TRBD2,TGTGCCAGCAGCTTAGGGACTAGGGTACGGCTAATAGAGACCCAGTACTTC,CASSLGTRVRLIETQYF
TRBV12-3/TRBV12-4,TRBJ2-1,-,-,TGTGCCAGCGGAATGATCCCCTTGGGGGACAATGAGCAGTTCTTC,CASGMIPLGDNEQFF
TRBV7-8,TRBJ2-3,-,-,TGTGCCAGCAGCTTAGTCAGGGGTGACACAGATACGCAGTATTTT,CASSLVRGDTDTQYF
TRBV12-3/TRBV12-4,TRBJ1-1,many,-,TGTGCCAGCAGTCCCTTCATGAACACTGAAGCTTTCTTT,CASSPFMNTEAFF
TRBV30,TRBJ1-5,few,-,TGTGCCTGGAGTAGGGAAGACAATCAGCCCCAGCATTTT,CAWSREDNQPQHF
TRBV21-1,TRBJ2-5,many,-,TGTGCCAGAGGAAGGGAAGGTCCTCGTGGAGAGACCCAGTACTTC,CARGREGPRGETQYF
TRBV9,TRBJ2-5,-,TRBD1,TGTGCCAGCAGCTTCAGCTCGGACAGGGGTGAGACCCAGTACTTC,CASSFSSDRGETQYF
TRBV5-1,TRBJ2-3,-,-,TGCGCCAGCAGCTTGGTCGCAGATACGCAGTATTTT,CASSLVADTQYF
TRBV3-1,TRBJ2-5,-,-,TGTGCCAGCAGCCAAGCCGGGAGCCTGGGGCCGGAGACCCAGTACTTC,CASSQAGSLGPETQYF
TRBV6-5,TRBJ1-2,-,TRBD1,TGTGCCAGCAGTTACTCCATGGGACAGGGACGGCATGGCTACACCTTC,CASSYSMGQGRHGYTF
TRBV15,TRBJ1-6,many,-,TGTGCCACCAGCAGATACTATAATTCACCCCTCCACTTT,CATSRYYNSPLHF
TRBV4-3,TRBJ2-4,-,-,TGCGCCAGCAGCCCGACCGGGCACATTCGGTACTTC,CASSPTGHIRYF
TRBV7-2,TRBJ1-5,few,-,TGTGCCAGCAGCTTAGCGTTCGCGACGTATCAGCCCCAGCATTTT,CASSLAFATYQPQHF
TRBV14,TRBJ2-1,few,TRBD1,TGTGCCAGCAGCCGCGAACCCGGGACAGGGAAGTCGGGTGAGCAGTTCTTC,CASSREPGTGKSGEQFF
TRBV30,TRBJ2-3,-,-,TGTGCCTGGGGAAATTGGGCAGATACGCAGTATTTT,CAWGNWADTQYF
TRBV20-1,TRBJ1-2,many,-,TGCAGTGCTAGAGATCGTGGTTTTGGCTACACCTTC,CSARDRGFGYTF
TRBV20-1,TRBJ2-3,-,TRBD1,TGCAGTGCTGGGGACAGTTCGGACACAGATACGCAGTATTTT,CSAGDSSDTDTQYF
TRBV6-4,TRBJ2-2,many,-,TGTGCCAGCAGTGTGGGGGCTACTAGCGAGAACACCGGGGAGCTGTTTTTT,CASSVGATSENTGELFF
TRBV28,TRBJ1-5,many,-,TGTGCCAGCAGTTTCCGGGGACGAAGTAGCAATCAGCCCCAGCATTTT,CASSFRGRSSNQPQHF
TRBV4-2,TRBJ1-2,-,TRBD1,TGTGCCAGCAGCCAAGAGGGGGGACAGGGGGCTTTCGGCTACACCTTC,CASSQEGGQGAFGYTF
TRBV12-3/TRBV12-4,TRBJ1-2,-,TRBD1,TGTGCCAGCAGTTTCAGGGGGCCTAACTATGGCTACACCTTC,CASSFRGPNYGYTF
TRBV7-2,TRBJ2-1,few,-,TGTGCCAGCAGCTTACAGTTGAGTAATGAGCAGTTCTTC,CASSLQLSNEQFF
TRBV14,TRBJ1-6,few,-,TGTGCCAGCAGCCTAAACACAGGGAATTCACCCCTCCACTTT,CASSLNTGNSPLHF
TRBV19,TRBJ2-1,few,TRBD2,TGTGCCAGTACTACCCCGGGGGGGTCCTACAATGAGCAGTTCTTC,CASTTPGGSYNEQFF
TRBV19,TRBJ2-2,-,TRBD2,TGTGCCAGTAGAAATCCGGGACTAGCGGGAGGGAGCACCGGGGAGCTGTTTTTT,CASRNPGLAGGSTGELFF
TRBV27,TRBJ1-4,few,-,TGTGCCAGCAGTTTATACCCCCGGCAGGAGCGTGGTGAAAAACTGTTTTTT,CASSLYPRQERGEKLFF
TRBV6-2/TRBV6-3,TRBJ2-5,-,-,TGTGCCAGTCGACCCCTTGGCTCCCAAGAGACCCAGTACTTC,CASRPLGSQETQYF